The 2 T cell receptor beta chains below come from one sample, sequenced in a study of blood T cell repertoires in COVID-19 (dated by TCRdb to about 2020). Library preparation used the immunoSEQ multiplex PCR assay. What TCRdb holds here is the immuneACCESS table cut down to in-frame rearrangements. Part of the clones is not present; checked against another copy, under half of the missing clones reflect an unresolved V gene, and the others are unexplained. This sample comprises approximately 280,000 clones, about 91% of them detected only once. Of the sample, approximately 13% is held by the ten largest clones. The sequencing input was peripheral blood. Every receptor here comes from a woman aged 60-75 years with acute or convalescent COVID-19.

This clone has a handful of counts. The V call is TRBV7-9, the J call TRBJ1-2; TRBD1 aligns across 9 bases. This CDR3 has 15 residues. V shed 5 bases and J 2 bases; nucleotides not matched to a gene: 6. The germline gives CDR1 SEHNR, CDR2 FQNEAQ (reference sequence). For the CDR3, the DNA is TGTGCCAGCAGCATCCTGACAGGGGGAAACTATGGCTACACCTTC. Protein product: CASSILTGGNYGYTF.

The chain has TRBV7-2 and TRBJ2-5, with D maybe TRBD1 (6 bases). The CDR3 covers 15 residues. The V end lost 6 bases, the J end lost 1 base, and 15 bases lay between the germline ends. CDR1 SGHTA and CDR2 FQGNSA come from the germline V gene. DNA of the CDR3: TGTGCCAGCAGGCACTGGCAGGGGCCCCAAGAGACCCAGTACTTC. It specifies CASRHWQGPQETQYF.